A selection of T cell receptor beta chains follows, all from one sample in a study of T-cell memory formation after mild COVID-19. TCRdb passed the 5' RACE reads through MiXCR, listing each CDR3 protein once. Among about 470,000 distinct CDR3 sequences listed, more than 20% were seen once. The sequencing input was PBMCs or a T cell subset sorted from them (not recorded which). The source is an adult woman who had mild COVID-19 (a few samples of this study predate the infection). Cell type and time point are not known. Each CDR3 is given with its conserved first and last residue. Each record gives: V gene, D gene, J gene, clone size, CDR3 DNA, CDR3 protein. D genes are given only for firm matches. A row's size may be missing; if present it is once, few, many or a size class.

>TRBV3-1|NA|TRBJ2-7|few
TGTGCCAGCGGTAGTCAGGGGAACGAGCAGTACTTC
CASGSQGNEQYF
>TRBV3-1|NA|TRBJ1-3|few
TGTGCCAGCAGCCAACCTAACACCATATATTTT
CASSQPNTIYF
>TRBV5-5|NA|TRBJ1-5|few
TGTGCCAGCAGTTGGGAGGGCACCGATCAGCCCCAGCATTTT
CASSWEGTDQPQHF
>TRBV2|TRBD2|TRBJ2-3|NA
TGTGCCAGCAGTGAATGGGGGAGCGGGGGGACCGGGAAAGATACGCAGTATTTT
CASSEWGSGGTGKDTQYF
>TRBV6-5|TRBD1|TRBJ2-7|few
TGTGCCAGCAGACCCCCGGGACAGGGTTACGAGCAGTACTTC
CASRPPGQGYEQYF
>TRBV7-2|NA|TRBJ1-2|few
TGTGCCAGCAGCTTAGTGGCAGGGGAGGCTTATGGCTACACCTTC
CASSLVAGEAYGYTF
>TRBV20-1|NA|TRBJ2-7|NA
TGCAGTGCTAGAGATCCTCGAGGCGGGGGCCCCTACGAGCAGTACTTC
CSARDPRGGGPYEQYF
>TRBV20-1|NA|TRBJ2-3|NA
TGCAGTGCGGGACTCACAGCGCGAGATACGCAGTATTTT
CSAGLTARDTQYF
>TRBV5-1|TRBD1|TRBJ2-3|many
TGCGCCAGCAGCCCCGGGACAGGGGCAGATACGCAGTATTTT
CASSPGTGADTQYF
>TRBV24-1|TRBD2|TRBJ2-5|NA
TGTGCCACCAGTGATCCTAGCGGGGGGCTAGAGACCCAGTACTTC
CATSDPSGGLETQYF
>TRBV7-8|NA|TRBJ1-2|NA
TGTGCCAGCAGCTTAGCCCTCTTCTATGGCTACACCTTC
CASSLALFYGYTF
>TRBV18|TRBD2|TRBJ2-1|NA
TGTGCCAGCTCACCGACTAGCGGGAGTCTAGTGAATGAGCAGTTCTTC
CASSPTSGSLVNEQFF
>TRBV12-3/TRBV12-4|NA|TRBJ2-5|few
TGTGCCAGCAGTTTGGAGCGGCTAGCGCAGAGGGGGACCCAGTACTTC
CASSLERLAQRGTQYF